This TCR beta chain was sequenced for a study of shared clonotypes between healthy human individuals. It was across several immunoSEQ plates that each subset's genomic DNA was evenly split. Some clones are missing from TCRdb's copy, which holds only in-frame ones; the method was immunoSEQ multiplex PCR. The data hold roughly 2.5 million clones, with around nine tenths observed a single time. The specimen sequenced was naive CD4+ T cells sorted from blood. The subset was: CD45RA+ positively selected. The sequence derives from a man aged 18 to 29 in good health.

The CDR3: CASSLFTGATLHF. The CDR3 nucleotides read TGTGCCAGCAGCTTGTTCACAGGGGCAACTCTCCACTTT. This chain connects TRBV7-3 to TRBJ1-6; 7 bases map to TRBD1. Germline V lookup: CDR1 SGHTA, CDR2 FQGTGA. V shed 3 bases and J 16 bases; nucleotides not matched to a gene: 9. This CDR3 contains 13 residues.